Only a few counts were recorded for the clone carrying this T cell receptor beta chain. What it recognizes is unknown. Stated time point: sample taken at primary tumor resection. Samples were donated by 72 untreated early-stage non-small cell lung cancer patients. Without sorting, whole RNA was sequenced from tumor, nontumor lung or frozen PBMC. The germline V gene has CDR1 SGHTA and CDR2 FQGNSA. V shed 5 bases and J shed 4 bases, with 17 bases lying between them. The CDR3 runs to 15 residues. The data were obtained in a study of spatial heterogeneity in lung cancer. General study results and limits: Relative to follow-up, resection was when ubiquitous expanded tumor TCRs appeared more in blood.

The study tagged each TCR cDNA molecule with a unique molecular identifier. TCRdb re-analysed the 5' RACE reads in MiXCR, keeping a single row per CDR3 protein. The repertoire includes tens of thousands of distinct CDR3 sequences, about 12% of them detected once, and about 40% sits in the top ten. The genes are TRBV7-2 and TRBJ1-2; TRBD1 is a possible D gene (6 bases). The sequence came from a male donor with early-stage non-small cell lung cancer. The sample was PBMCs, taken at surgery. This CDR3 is CASSPRTAFSYGYTF. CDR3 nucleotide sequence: TGTGCCAGCAGCCCCCGGACAGCATTTTCCTATGGCTACACCTTC.